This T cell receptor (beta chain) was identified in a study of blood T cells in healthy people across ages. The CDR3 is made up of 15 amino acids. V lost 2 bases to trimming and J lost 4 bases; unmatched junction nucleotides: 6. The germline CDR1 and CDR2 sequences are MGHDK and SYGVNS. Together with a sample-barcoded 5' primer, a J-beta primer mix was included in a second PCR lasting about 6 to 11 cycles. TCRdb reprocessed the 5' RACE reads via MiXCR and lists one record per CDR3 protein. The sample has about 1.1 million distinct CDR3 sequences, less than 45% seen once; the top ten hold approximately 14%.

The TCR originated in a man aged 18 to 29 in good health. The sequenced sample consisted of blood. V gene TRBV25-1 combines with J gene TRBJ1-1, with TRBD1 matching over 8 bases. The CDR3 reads CASSEGQGSGTEAFF. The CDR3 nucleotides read TGTGCCAGCAGTGAAGGACAGGGTAGCGGCACTGAAGCTTTCTTT.